Reported below is one T cell receptor (beta chain). Its antigen is unknown. The CDR3 totals 16 residues. J gave up 4 bases and V 3 bases, and 10 bases lay outside the gene matches. Germline values: CDR1 SGDLS, CDR2 YYNGEE. Donation came from healthy HIV-negative adults that had no recent acute infections or vaccinations. Nashville, Tennessee was home to all donors, each a Caucasian adult. PBMC DNA, left unsorted, was sequenced on ten immunoSEQ deep assay plates. Produced via immunoSEQ multiplex PCR; TCRdb's table is partial and in-frame only. This sample carries under 600,000 clones, roughly four fifths of them seen once, and the ten largest clones take around 12%. This sample was taken from a study of shared clonotypes between healthy human individuals. Study findings and constraints: Read depth was anticipated to influence clonotype sharing among donors.

Sequenced: PBMCs. This sequence originates from a woman aged 40 to 50 in good health. Some clones in this sample may be carry-over from other donors' samples. The chain carries TRBV9 and TRBJ2-5; 9 bases map to TRBD1. CDR3 protein: CASSGGGTGRGETQYF. CDR3 DNA: TGTGCCAGCAGCGGAGGGGGGACAGGGAGGGGAGAGACCCAGTACTTC.